The sequence of this T cell receptor (beta chain) was determined in a study of T-cell reconstitution after alpha-beta-depleted transplantation in children (dated by TCRdb to about 2016). Regarding the complete study: The study quantitatively tracked T-cell immune reconstitution after TCRalphabeta/CD19-depleted allogeneic hematopoietic cell transplantation in children using TCR repertoire profiling. Points the paper makes about the study in general: In some patients, the high TCRbeta diversity seen at day 60 was put down to recipient T cells and intrathymic progenitors that had survived conditioning. The apparently early recovery of alphabetaT-cell counts about two months after transplant reportedly depended on only several hundred rapidly expanded clones that came from non-depleted graft cells. Hyperexpanded clone frequencies declined over subsequent months; after one year, T-cell counts and TCRbeta diversity were mostly attributed to newly produced T cells.

The trim is 3 bases for V and 1 base for J, with a gap of 12 bases between the germline ends. CDR1 MNHEY and CDR2 SMNVEV were looked up in the germline V gene (reference sequence). Its CDR3 holds 15 amino acids, cysteine through phenylalanine. The CDR3 DNA has 45 bases and is translated from base 1. The treatment or condition label here, explained by the study, means: allogeneic hematopoietic cell transplantation with graft depleted of TCRalphabeta T cells and CD19 B cells. TCRalphabeta/CD19-depleted allogeneic hematopoietic cell grafts were given to the transplant recipients, all of whom were children. Library prep was done by PCR. The reads were generated on an Illumina HiSeq 2500. To normalize quantification of the TCRbeta repertoire, the TCR libraries were built with molecular barcoding that relied on unique molecular identifiers. TCRdb took the public reads, trimmed them with fastp at Q25, ran MiXCR for clone calling and kept in-frame beta chains. Here each entry gathers all rows of one CDR3 protein and keeps the most common genes and DNA. Recorded for this sample are hundreds of thousands of distinct CDR3 sequences; approximately 17% of them occurred a single time. The ten most abundant clones make up around 44% of the sample.

There are a few counts of this clonotype. No antigen is known for it. No quality values exist for individual bases; no much larger clone is one base distant. The chain couples TRBV27 to TRBJ1-1, with no confident D gene call. This receptor was identified in a male patient under 10 years old who had a stem cell transplant for acute lymphoblastic leukemia, so the T cells may come from the graft donor. Sequencing was performed on PBMCs, mostly from graft donor cells, taken 360 days after TCRalphabeta/CD19-depleted stem cell transplant. The nucleotides are TGTGCCAGCAGTTTCGGAGGGTGGACGAACACTGAAGCTTTCTTT. This codes for CASSFGGWTNTEAFF.